The text below deals with one TCR beta chain. PCR employed 60 Vbeta and 13 Jbeta primers. The repertoire was sequenced with immunoSEQ multiplex PCR; TCRdb's copy has only in-frame clones and lacks some. This repertoire includes around 150,000 clones. Losses at the gene ends were 4 bases for V and 6 bases for J; bases not matched to a gene: 6. The CDR3 loop spans 14 amino acids. Germline values: CDR1 SGHTA, CDR2 FQGTGA. These data are taken from a study of cytomegalovirus exposure and HLA in healthy donors. This TCR was recovered from a woman aged 60-75 years in good health and CMV-seronegative. Sequenced sample: PBMCs. V gene TRBV7-3 combines with J gene TRBJ1-5, with TRBD1 matching over 7 bases. The CDR3 DNA sequence: TGTGCCAGCAGCTGGGGGACAGTAATTCAGCCCCAGCATTTT. It codes for CASSWGTVIQPQHF.